The clone carrying this T cell receptor beta chain was counted once. How the authors handled the data: Counts of nucleated cells, estimated from reference gene primer amplification, were obtained. The method was immunoSEQ multiplex PCR; TCRdb's version includes in-frame clones alone and lacks a portion of them. The D gene and trimming were derived from the DNA, and the V and J assignments and clone size from that table. The sample carries approximately 32,000 clones, roughly 84% recorded once. This sample was taken from a study of blood T cell repertoires in COVID-19. At the level of the study: Sites across the United States, Italy and Spain contributed samples from acute and convalescent COVID-19. T cells, B-cell-depleted T cells, or PBMCs provided the cDNA or gDNA that served as material.

J was trimmed by 0 bases and V by 4 bases; bases with no gene match: 5. The CDR3 spans 16 residues. Germline V CDR1 and CDR2: SGHTA, FQGNSA. Sample: peripheral blood. The chain recombines TRBV7-2 with TRBJ1-3, with 8 nucleotides matching TRBD1. The sequence was collected from a man in his sixties with active COVID-19. The CDR3 DNA sequence: TGTGCCAGCAGCTCGGACAGGGTCGGCTCTGGAAACACCATATATTTT. Translation: CASSSDRVGSGNTIYF.